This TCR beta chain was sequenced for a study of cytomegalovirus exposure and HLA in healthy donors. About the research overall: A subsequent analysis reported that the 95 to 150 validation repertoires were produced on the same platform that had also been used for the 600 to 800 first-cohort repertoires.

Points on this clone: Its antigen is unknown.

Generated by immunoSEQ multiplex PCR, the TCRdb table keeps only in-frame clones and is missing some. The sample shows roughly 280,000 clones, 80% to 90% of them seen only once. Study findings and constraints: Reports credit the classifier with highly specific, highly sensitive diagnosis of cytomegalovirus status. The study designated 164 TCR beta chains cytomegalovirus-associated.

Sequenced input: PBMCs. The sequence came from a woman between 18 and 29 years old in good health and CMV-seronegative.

CDR3: CATSRDPQRDREQYF. The CDR3 DNA follows: TGTGCCACCAGCAGAGACCCGCAGAGGGATCGCGAGCAGTACTTC. The rearrangement uses TRBV15 and TRBJ2-7; D perhaps matches TRBD2 (5 bases). Per germline, CDR1 LNHNV and CDR2 YYDKDF (reference sequence). The CDR3 contains 15 residues. Trimming left V 0 bases short and J 6 bases short, with 15 bases between.